A single sample is the source of the 10 T cell receptor beta chains below, sequenced in a study of T cell repertoires in cytomegalovirus infection. These receptors lack a known antigen. TCRdb re-analysed the reads in MiXCR, keeping a single row per CDR3 protein. This table has 75,000 to 100,000 distinct CDR3 sequences, about 29% appearing once. The sample in question was CD8+ T cells from cultured PBMCs, obtained from culture after CMV antigen stimulation. Every receptor here comes from a human donor in good health (CMV status not recorded). Some clones in this sample may be carry-over from other donors' samples.

There are many counts of this clonotype. V and J are TRBV7-9 and TRBJ2-7, with D possibly matching TRBD2 (7 bases). Germline V gives CDR1 SEHNR, CDR2 FQNEAQ (reference sequence). Trimming removed 5 bases at V and 0 bases at J, with 14 bases between. This CDR3 spans 15 amino acids. CDR3 in amino acids: CASSQGGGSSYEQYF. CDR3 DNA sequence: TGTGCCAGCAGCCAAGGGGGGGGAAGCTCCTACGAGCAGTACTTC.

The CDR3 region is CASSFGLYEQYF. The CDR3 nucleotides are TGTGCCAGCAGTTTCGGACTCTACGAGCAGTACTTC. J is TRBJ2-7 and V is TRBV28; tentative D call: TRBD2 (5 bases). The V and J ends lost 3 bases and 3 bases respectively, with 6 bases between them. The germline V gene has CDR1 MDHEN and CDR2 SYDVKM. The CDR3 sequence is 12 residues long.

CDR3 loop: CASSPTGSGTEAFF. DNA for the CDR3: TGTGCCAGCAGTCCGACAGGGAGTGGCACTGAAGCTTTCTTT. V is TRBV27 and J is TRBJ1-1; 7 nucleotides match TRBD1. The CDR3 consists of 14 residues. V gave up 5 bases and J gave up 4 bases; unmatched junction bases: 7. The germline CDR1 and CDR2 sequences are MNHEY and SMNVEV (reference sequence).

By its share, this clonotype is medium-sized. The DNA for the CDR3 is TGTGCCAGCAGCTTTGACGTCGCTTCACCCCTCCACTTT. Protein sequence: CASSFDVASPLHF. V usage is TRBV7-6 and J usage is TRBJ1-6; D unclear. CDR3 length: 13 amino acids. V was cut by 3 bases and J by 9 bases, with 9 bases left in between. Per the germline V gene, CDR1 is SGHVS and CDR2 is FNYEAQ.

The chain couples TRBV2 to TRBJ1-1, with D perhaps TRBD1 (5 bases). The germline gives CDR1 SNHLY, CDR2 FYNNEI. V lost 5 bases and J 0 bases, leaving 13 bases between the germline ends. The CDR3 totals 15 residues. The CDR3 region is CASSSRDGLNTEAFF. The CDR3 DNA is TGTGCCAGCAGTTCCCGGGACGGTCTGAACACTGAAGCTTTCTTT.

This chain uses TRBV4-1 with TRBJ2-7; D is possibly TRBD2 (6 bases). The CDR3 totals 14 residues. Trimming shortened V by 1 base and J by 5 bases, and 12 bases separated the two germline ends. Germline loops: CDR1 MGHRA, CDR2 YSYEKL. The CDR3 nucleotides read TGCGCCAGCAGCCAAGCCAGGGAGGTCGACGAGCAGTACTTC. Its translation: CASSQAREVDEQYF.

This clonotype was counted between two and nine times. The chain recombines TRBV28 with TRBJ2-3, with 8 bases fitting TRBD2. The CDR3 contains 15 residues. Germline trimming cut 8 bases from V and 4 bases from J; bases unmatched to any gene: 11. Germline loops: CDR1 MDHEN, CDR2 SYDVKM. The CDR3 nucleotides read TGTGCCAGCCGCCTTGGGGCGGGGGGCCCAGATACGCAGTATTTT. It yields the protein CASRLGAGGPDTQYF. Filled out from reference TRBV28 and TRBJ2-3, the complete variable domain reads DVKVTQSSRYLVKRTGEKVFLECVQDMDHENMFWYRQDPGLGLRLIYFSYDVKMKEKGDIPEGYSVSREKKERFSLILESASTNQTSMYLCASRLGAGGPDTQYFGPGTRLTVL.

The chain couples TRBV4-2 to TRBJ2-5; TRBD1 aligns across 7 bases. Germline V gives CDR1 LGHNA, CDR2 YNFKEQ. CDR3 length: 18 residues. The V and J ends lost 0 bases and 1 base, in that order; junction bases with no gene match: 11. CDR3 amino acids: CASSQDIAAGGTQETQYF. DNA of the CDR3: TGTGCCAGCAGCCAAGATATCGCGGCAGGGGGTACCCAAGAGACCCAGTACTTC.

The V gene is TRBV12-3 or TRBV12-4, the J gene TRBJ2-6, with a tentative D call TRBD1 (6 bases). Trimming removed 1 base from V and 2 bases from J, with 15 bases in between. This CDR3 spans 18 amino acids. CDR3 nucleotide sequence: TGTGCCAGCAGTTTAGTCGAGGTAGGGGGAGCTGGGGCCAACGTCCTGACTTTC. Its protein is CASSLVEVGGAGANVLTF.

A few counts support this clonotype. The V gene is TRBV2, the J gene TRBJ1-1; maybe TRBD1 (5 bases). The CDR3 covers 14 residues. Trimming left V 5 bases short and J 1 base short, with 11 bases between. Germline CDR1 reads SNHLY; CDR2 reads FYNNEI. CDR3 sequence reads: CASSNQGQNTEAFF. The CDR3 DNA reads TGTGCCAGCAGTAACCAGGGCCAGAACACTGAAGCTTTCTTT.